This paragraph covers one T cell receptor (beta chain) sequence. This clonotype occurred many times. The antigen it recognizes is unknown. The sample holds no much larger clone one base away, and base qualities are not on file. The data stem from a study of CD8 T cells in ankylosing spondylitis (dated by TCRdb to about 2017). Concerning the study at large: To find TCR variants linked to disease, the study profiled T cell receptor beta repertoires in ankylosing spondylitis patients and healthy donors. The full study cohort was made up of about two dozen ankylosing spondylitis patients and 95 to 130 healthy donors. Peripheral blood was sampled, and synovial fluid was also collected from ankylosing spondylitis patients. The full study reports these points: A CD8+ phenotype was shown by the disease-linked clones, which were found at relatively low frequencies in peripheral blood. Some TCR beta motif variants had previously been reported in synovial fluid and blood of reactive arthritis patients, which suggested common disease-initiation mechanisms. The disease-linked clones were reported to be significantly enriched in matched synovial fluid samples from ankylosing spondylitis patients. A TCR beta motif of about eight highly homologous amino acid variants appeared characteristic of blood from ankylosing spondylitis patients.

Looking up the germline V gene (reference sequence) yields CDR1 DFQATT and CDR2 SNEGSKA. Reading from cysteine to phenylalanine, the CDR3 counts 11 amino acids. Just the 33-base CDR3 DNA is kept, in frame starting at base 1. V is shortened by 6 bases, J by 10 bases, and the region joining them spans 12 bases. TCRdb records Illumina HiSeq 2500 as the sequencer. Quantitative 5'-RACE with molecular barcodes was used to prepare TCR beta libraries. The authors' pipeline ran thus. To identify disease-linked TCR variants, a new computational method was used, one built on a probabilistic model of VDJ rearrangement. The raw public reads went through TCRdb reprocessing: fastp at Q25, MiXCR clone calling, in-frame beta chains kept. One record per CDR3 amino acid sequence lists the most common genes and DNA. The V and J calls were not made by the authors but by TCRdb's processing. The sample records about 220,000 distinct CDR3 sequences, 10% to 13% of which are singletons. The ten largest clones capture 21% of the sample.

The chain couples TRBV20-1 to TRBJ1-4, with no confident D gene call. The receptor's source is a male donor with ankylosing spondylitis or in good health (not recorded which). The sequencing input was blood, either unsorted or a sorted T cell fraction (not recorded which). In nucleotides, the sequence is TGCAGTGCAACTGGGCCTGGAAAACTGTTTTTT. Translated, this gives CSATGPGKLFF.